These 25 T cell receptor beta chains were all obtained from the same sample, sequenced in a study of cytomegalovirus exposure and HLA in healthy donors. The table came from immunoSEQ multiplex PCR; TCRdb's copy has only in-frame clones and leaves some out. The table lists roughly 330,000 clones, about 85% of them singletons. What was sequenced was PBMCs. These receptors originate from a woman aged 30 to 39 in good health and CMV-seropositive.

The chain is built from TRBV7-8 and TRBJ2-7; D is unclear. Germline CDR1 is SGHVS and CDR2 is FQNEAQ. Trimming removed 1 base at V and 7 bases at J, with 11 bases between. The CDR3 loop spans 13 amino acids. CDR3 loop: CASSLGISREQYF. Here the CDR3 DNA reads TGTGCCAGCAGCTTAGGAATCAGCAGGGAGCAGTACTTC.

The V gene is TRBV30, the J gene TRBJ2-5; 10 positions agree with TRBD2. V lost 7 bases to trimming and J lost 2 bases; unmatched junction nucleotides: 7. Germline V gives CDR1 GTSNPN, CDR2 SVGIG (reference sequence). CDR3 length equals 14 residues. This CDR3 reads CASSGLAVQETQYF. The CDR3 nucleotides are TGTGCCTCTTCCGGACTAGCGGTTCAAGAGACCCAGTACTTC.

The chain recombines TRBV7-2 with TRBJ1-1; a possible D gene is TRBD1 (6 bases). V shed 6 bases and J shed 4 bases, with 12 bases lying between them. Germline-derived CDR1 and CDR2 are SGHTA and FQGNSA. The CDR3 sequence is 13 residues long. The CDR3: CASRQTGTTEAFF. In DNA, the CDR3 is TGTGCCAGCAGACAAACAGGGACCACTGAAGCTTTCTTT.

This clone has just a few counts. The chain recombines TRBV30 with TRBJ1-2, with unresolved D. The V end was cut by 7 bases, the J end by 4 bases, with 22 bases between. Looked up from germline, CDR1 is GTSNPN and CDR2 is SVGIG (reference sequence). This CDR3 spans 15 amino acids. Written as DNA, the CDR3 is TGTGCCTCAAACCTTGTTCGGGTTGCTTCCTATGGCTACACCTTC. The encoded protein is CASNLVRVASYGYTF. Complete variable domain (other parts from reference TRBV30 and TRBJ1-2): SQTIHQWPATLVQPVGSPLSLECTVEGTSNPNLYWYRQAAGRGLQLLFYSVGIGQISSEVPQNLSASRPQDRQFILSSKKLLLSDSGFYLCASNLVRVASYGYTFGSGTRLTVV.

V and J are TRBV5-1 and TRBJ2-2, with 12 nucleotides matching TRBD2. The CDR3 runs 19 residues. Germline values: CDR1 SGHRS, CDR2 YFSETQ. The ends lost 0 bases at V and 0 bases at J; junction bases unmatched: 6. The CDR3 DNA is TGCGCCAGCAGCTTGGAGGTGGGACTAGCGGGTTCGAACACCGGGGAGCTGTTTTTT. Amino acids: CASSLEVGLAGSNTGELFF.

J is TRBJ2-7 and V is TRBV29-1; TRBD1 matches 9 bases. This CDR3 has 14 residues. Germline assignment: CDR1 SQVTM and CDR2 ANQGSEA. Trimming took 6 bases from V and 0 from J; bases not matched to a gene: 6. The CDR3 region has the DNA TGCAGCGTGGGAGGACAGGGGAGCTCCTACGAGCAGTACTTC. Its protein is CSVGGQGSSYEQYF.

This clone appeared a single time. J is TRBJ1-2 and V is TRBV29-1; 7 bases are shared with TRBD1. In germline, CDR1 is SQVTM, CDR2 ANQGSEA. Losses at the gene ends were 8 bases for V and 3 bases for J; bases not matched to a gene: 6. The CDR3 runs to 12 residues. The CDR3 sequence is CSSAQGDYGYTF. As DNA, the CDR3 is TGCAGCTCCGCCCAGGGGGACTATGGCTACACCTTC.

The CDR3 DNA sequence: TGTGCCAGTAGTATCGGCAGCTATCAGCCCCAGCATTTT. This gives the protein CASSIGSYQPQHF. The chain joins TRBV19 to TRBJ1-5; no clear D gene. From germline, CDR1 is LNHDA and CDR2 SQIVND (reference sequence). The ends were cut back, 3 bases at V and 5 bases at J, with 8 bases in the middle. The length of the CDR3 is 13 residues.

CDR3: CASSLTGISNQPQHF. Written as DNA, the CDR3 is TGTGCCAGCAGCTTGACAGGGATTAGCAATCAGCCCCAGCATTTT. The rearrangement uses TRBV11-2 and TRBJ1-5; 7 positions agree with TRBD1. Germline loops: CDR1 SGHAT, CDR2 FQNNGV. The CDR3 contains 15 residues. Trimming took 3 bases from V and 0 from J; bases not matched to a gene: 2.

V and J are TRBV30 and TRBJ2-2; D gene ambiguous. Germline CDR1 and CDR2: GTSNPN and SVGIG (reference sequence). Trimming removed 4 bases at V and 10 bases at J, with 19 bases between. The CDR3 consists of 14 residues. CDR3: CAWTLQALGSELFF. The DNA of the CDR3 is TGTGCCTGGACTCTTCAGGCCCTCGGCTCGGAGCTGTTTTTT.

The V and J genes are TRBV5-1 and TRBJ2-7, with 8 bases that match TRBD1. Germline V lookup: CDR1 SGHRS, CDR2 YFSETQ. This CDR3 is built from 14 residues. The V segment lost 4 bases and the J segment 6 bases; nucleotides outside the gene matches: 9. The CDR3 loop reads CASSLRDRFAEQYF. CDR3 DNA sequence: TGCGCCAGCAGCCTCCGGGACAGGTTCGCCGAGCAGTACTTC.

CDR3: CASSYRDRVTNTEAFF. For the CDR3, the DNA is TGTGCCAGCAGTTACAGGGACAGGGTGACGAACACTGAAGCTTTCTTT. The rearrangement joins TRBV6-5 to TRBJ1-1; 9 bases agree with TRBD1. Looked up from germline, CDR1 is MNHEY and CDR2 is SVGAGI. J was trimmed by 1 base and V by 2 bases; bases with no gene match: 5. The CDR3 length is 16 residues.

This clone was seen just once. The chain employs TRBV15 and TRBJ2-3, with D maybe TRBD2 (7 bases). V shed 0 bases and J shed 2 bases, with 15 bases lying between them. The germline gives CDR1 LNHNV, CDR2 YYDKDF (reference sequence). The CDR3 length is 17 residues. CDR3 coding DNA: TGTGCCACCAGCAGAGATTATAGGGGGGGGCACACAGATACGCAGTATTTT. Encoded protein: CATSRDYRGGHTDTQYF.

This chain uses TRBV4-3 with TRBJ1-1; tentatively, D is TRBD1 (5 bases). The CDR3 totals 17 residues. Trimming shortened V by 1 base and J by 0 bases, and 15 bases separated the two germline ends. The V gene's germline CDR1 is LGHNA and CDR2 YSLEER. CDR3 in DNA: TGCGCCAGCAGCCAAGGAACGCGACAGCGATTGAACACTGAAGCTTTCTTT. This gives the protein CASSQGTRQRLNTEAFF.

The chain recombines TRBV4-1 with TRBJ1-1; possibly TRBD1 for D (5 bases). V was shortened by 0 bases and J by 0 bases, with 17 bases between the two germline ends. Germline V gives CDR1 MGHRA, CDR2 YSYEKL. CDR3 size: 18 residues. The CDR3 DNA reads TGCGCCAGCAGCCAAGAGAGAAGGGGCCGCAAAATGAACACTGAAGCTTTCTTT. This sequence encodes CASSQERRGRKMNTEAFF.

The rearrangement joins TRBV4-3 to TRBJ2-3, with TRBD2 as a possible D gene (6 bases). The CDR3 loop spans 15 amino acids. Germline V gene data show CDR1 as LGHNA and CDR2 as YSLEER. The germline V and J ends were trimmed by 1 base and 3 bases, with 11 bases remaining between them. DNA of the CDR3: TGCGCCAGCAGCCAAGGTCGCGGGACGACAGATACGCAGTATTTT. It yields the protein CASSQGRGTTDTQYF.

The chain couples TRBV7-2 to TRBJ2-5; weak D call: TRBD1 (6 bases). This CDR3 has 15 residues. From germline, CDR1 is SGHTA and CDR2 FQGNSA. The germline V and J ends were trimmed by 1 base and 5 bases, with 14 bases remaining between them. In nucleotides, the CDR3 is TGTGCCAGCAGCTTAGATACGAACAGGGTTGAGACCCAGTACTTC. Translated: CASSLDTNRVETQYF.

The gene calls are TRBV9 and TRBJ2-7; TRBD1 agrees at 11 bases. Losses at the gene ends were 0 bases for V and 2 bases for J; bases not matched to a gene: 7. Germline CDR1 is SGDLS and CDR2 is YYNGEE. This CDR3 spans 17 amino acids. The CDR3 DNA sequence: TGTGCCAGCAGCGTAGACGGCGGGACAGGGGGAGCCTACGAGCAGTACTTC. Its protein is CASSVDGGTGGAYEQYF. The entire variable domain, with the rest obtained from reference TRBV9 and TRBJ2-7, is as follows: DSGVTQTPKHLITATGQRVTLRCSPRSGDLSVYWYQQSLDQGLQFLIQYYNGEERAKGNILERFSAQQFPDLHSELNLSSLELGDSALYFCASSVDGGTGGAYEQYFGPGTRLTVT.

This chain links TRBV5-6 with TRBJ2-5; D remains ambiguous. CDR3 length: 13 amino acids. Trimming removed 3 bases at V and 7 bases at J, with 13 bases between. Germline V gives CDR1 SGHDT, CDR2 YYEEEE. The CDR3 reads CASSYAPVGTQYF. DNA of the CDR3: TGTGCCAGCAGCTACGCTCCGGTAGGGACCCAGTACTTC.

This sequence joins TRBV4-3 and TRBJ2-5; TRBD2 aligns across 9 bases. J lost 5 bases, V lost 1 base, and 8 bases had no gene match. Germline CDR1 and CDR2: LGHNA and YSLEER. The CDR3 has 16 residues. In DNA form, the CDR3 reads TGCGCCAGCAGCCAAGGGCGGGGGGGCTCACGGGAGACCCAGTACTTC. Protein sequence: CASSQGRGGSRETQYF.

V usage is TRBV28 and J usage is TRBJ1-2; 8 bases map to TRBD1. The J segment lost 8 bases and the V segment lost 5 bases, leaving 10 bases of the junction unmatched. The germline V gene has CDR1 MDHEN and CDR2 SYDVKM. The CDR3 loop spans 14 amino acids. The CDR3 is CASSTRQGPSGYTF. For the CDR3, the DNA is TGTGCCAGCAGTACTAGACAGGGGCCTTCGGGCTACACCTTC.

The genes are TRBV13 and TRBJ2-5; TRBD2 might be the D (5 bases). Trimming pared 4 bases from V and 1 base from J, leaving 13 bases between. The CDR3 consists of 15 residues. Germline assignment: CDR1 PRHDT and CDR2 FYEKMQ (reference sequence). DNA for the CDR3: TGTGCCAGCAGCTCATCGAGGGAATCCCAAGAGACCCAGTACTTC. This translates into CASSSSRESQETQYF.

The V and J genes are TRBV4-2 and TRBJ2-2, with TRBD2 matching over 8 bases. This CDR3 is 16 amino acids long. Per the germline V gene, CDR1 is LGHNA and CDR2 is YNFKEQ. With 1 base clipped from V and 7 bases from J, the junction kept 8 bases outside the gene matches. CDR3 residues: CASSQVGGRFIGELFF. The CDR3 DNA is TGTGCCAGCAGCCAAGTCGGCGGGAGGTTTATCGGGGAGCTGTTTTTT.

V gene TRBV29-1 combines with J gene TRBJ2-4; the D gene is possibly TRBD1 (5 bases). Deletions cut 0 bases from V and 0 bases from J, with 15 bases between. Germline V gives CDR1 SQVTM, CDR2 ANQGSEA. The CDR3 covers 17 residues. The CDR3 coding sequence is TGCAGCGTTGAAGAAGATCAGACAGTCCTAGCCAAAAACATTCAGTACTTC. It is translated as CSVEEDQTVLAKNIQYF. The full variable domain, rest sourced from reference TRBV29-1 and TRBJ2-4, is SAVISQKPSRDICQRGTSLTIQCQVDSQVTMMFWYRQQPGQSLTLIATANQGSEATYESGFVIDKFPISRPNLTFSTLTVSNMSPEDSSIYLCSVEEDQTVLAKNIQYFGAGTRLSVL.

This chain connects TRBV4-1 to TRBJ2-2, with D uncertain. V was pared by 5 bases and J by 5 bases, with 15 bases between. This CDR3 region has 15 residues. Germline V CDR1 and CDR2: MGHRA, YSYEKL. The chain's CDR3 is CASSSASQVTGELFF. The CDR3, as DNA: TGCGCCAGCAGCTCCGCGTCCCAGGTGACCGGGGAGCTGTTTTTT.